The subject of this entry is one T cell receptor beta chain. CDR3 length equals 14 residues. Trimming took 5 bases from V and 4 from J, leaving 15 bases between them. The germline CDR1 and CDR2 sequences are SGHRS and YFSETQ. This record comes from a study of shared clonotypes between healthy human individuals. Study-level information: For every donor, three CD4 naive, three CD4 memory, two CD8 naive and one CD8 memory plates were used.

The repertoire was sequenced with immunoSEQ multiplex PCR; TCRdb's copy has only in-frame clones and lacks some. This table holds more than 2,000,000 clones, 90% to 95% found once. The sample consisted of naive CD4+ T cells sorted from blood. The subset here: CD45RA+ positively selected. The J gene is TRBJ1-2, the V gene TRBV5-1; D may be TRBD1 (5 bases). This TCR was sampled from a man younger than 30 in good health. CDR3: CASSSGTRSYGYTF. The CDR3, as DNA: TGCGCCAGCAGTTCCGGGACCCGATCCTATGGCTACACCTTC.